Shown below are 9 T cell receptor beta chains from a single sample sequenced in a study of neurological immune-mediated disorders (dated 2019 in TCRdb). Preparation of the library involved 5' RACE. Sequencing was carried out with an Illumina HiSeq 2500. TCRdb handled the public reads itself, with Q25 trimming in fastp and clone calling in MiXCR, and kept productive beta chains. Entries that share a CDR3 protein sequence are merged under the most common genes and DNA. The sample contains around 66,000 distinct CDR3 sequences, approximately 5% of them found a single time. The top ten clones comprise about 2.2% of the sample. The sample taken for sequencing was PBMCs. All receptors derive from an older woman with multiple sclerosis.

This clonotype was counted a few times. This rearrangement joins TRBV3-1 to TRBJ2-7; D remains unclear. Germline lookup yields CDR1 LGHDT and CDR2 YNNKEL (reference sequence). V lost 5 bases to trimming and J lost 3 bases, with 8 bases between them. The CDR3 has 12 residues. The CDR3 here is CASSFEVYEQYF. The CDR3 coding sequence is TGTGCCAGCAGCTTCGAAGTCTACGAGCAGTACTTC.

This clonotype was observed many times. This rearrangement joins TRBV5-1 to TRBJ1-2; D is undetermined. Germline assignment: CDR1 SGHRS and CDR2 YFSETQ. V lost 4 bases to trimming and J lost 8 bases, with 18 bases between them. The CDR3 length is 14 residues. CDR3 nucleotide sequence: TGCGCCAGCAGCAGCCCCGATGGGTCGCGGGGCTACACCTTC. Translating it yields CASSSPDGSRGYTF. The complete variable domain, with remaining parts taken from reference TRBV5-1 and TRBJ1-2, reads KAGVTQTPRYLIKTRGQQVTLSCSPISGHRSVSWYQQTPGQGLQFLFEYFSETQRNKGNFPGRFSGRQFSNSRSEMNVSTLELGDSALYLCASSSPDGSRGYTFGSGTRLTVV.

Ten or more counts support this clonotype. The V and J genes are TRBV6-2 or TRBV6-3 and TRBJ1-2; D is uncertain. The V end was cut by 2 bases, the J end by 3 bases, with 10 bases between. In germline, CDR1 is MNHEY, CDR2 SVGEGT. This CDR3 region has 14 residues. This CDR3 reads CASSYPRSDYGYTF. The CDR3 nucleotides read TGTGCCAGCAGTTACCCGAGGTCTGACTATGGCTACACCTTC.

This chain connects TRBV4-1 to TRBJ2-5; D is possibly TRBD1 (6 bases). Trimming took off 3 bases at V and 5 bases at J, with 13 bases between the two ends. Germline-derived CDR1 and CDR2 are MGHRA and YSYEKL. The CDR3 totals 14 residues. Here the CDR3 DNA reads TGCGCCAGCAGCCACACAGGGATCGGGGAGACCCAGTACTTC. As protein: CASSHTGIGETQYF.

The chain uses TRBV6-1 and TRBJ1-2; D is ambiguous. The CDR3 totals 13 residues. Germline CDR1 and CDR2: MNHNS and SASEGT. The ends were cut back, 4 bases at V and 2 bases at J, with 8 bases in the middle. CDR3: CASSVQENYGYTF. The CDR3 DNA reads as TGTGCCAGCAGTGTGCAGGAAAACTATGGCTACACCTTC.

This clonotype was seen at least ten times. This chain uses TRBV4-1 with TRBJ2-3, with 10 bases that match TRBD2. This CDR3 is built from 16 residues. Germline V gene sequence: CDR1 MGHRA, CDR2 YSYEKL. J lost 4 bases, V lost 3 bases, and 7 bases had no gene match. The CDR3 is CASSQPLAGKADTQYF. The CDR3 DNA sequence: TGCGCCAGCAGCCAGCCACTAGCGGGAAAAGCAGATACGCAGTATTTT.

This clonotype was counted at least ten times. The chain couples TRBV20-1 to TRBJ2-7, with D tentatively TRBD2 (7 bases). CDR1 is DFQATT, CDR2 SNEGSKA, per germline (reference sequence). This CDR3 is 12 amino acids long. The CDR3 nucleotides are TGCAGAGCCGGGGGGCCACCTTACGAGCAGTACTTC. Protein: CRAGGPPYEQYF.

The V call is TRBV6-2 or TRBV6-3, the J call TRBJ2-2; 7 bases align to TRBD2. The CDR3 runs 14 residues. The trim removed 6 bases at V and 6 bases at J, leaving 7 bases unmatched. Germline V CDR1 and CDR2: MNHEY, SVGEGT. CDR3 sequence reads: CASRTSGIAGELFF. Here the CDR3 DNA reads TGTGCCAGCAGGACGAGCGGGATAGCCGGGGAGCTGTTTTTT.

This clonotype was seen many times. V and J are TRBV6-5 and TRBJ1-2; 7 nucleotides match TRBD1. The CDR3 has 14 residues. The ends lost 4 bases at V and 2 bases at J; junction bases unmatched: 4. The germline V gene encodes CDR1 MNHEY and CDR2 SVGAGI. The CDR3 spells CASSSQGTNYGYTF. In DNA, the CDR3 is TGTGCCAGCAGTTCACAGGGGACCAACTATGGCTACACCTTC.